These 21 T cell receptor beta chains were all obtained from the same sample, sequenced in a study of human T cells and chemical hapten exposure. Specified time point: pre-sensitization, week 0. Treatment given: therapeutic diphenylcyclopropenone sensitization with weekly scalp DPC. TCRdb fed the RACE reads into MiXCR, producing one record per CDR3 protein. The table shows around 180,000 distinct CDR3 sequences, with 25% to 35% occurring only once. Sequencing used whole blood, obtained in connection with sensitization to the hapten diphenylcyclopropenone (DPC). The receptors here all came from a woman in her twenties or thirties with alopecia areata. Some clones in this sample may be carry-over from other donors' samples.

CDR3 sequence reads: CSARTRWGSGSQYF. The CDR3 DNA is TGCAGTGCTAGGACTAGGTGGGGAAGTGGGTCGCAGTATTTT. The genes are TRBV20-1 and TRBJ2-3; D may be TRBD2 (6 bases). V lost 3 bases to trimming and J lost 10 bases, with 20 bases between them. Looked up from germline, CDR1 is DFQATT and CDR2 is SNEGSKA (reference sequence). CDR3 length equals 14 residues.

This clonotype was counted only a few times. This rearrangement joins TRBV29-1 to TRBJ1-1, with unresolved D. CDR3 length equals 11 residues. Trimming removed 5 bases from V and 5 bases from J, with 9 bases in between. From germline, CDR1 is SQVTM and CDR2 ANQGSEA. CDR3: CSVNGRTEAFF. DNA of the CDR3: TGCAGCGTTAATGGCCGGACTGAAGCTTTCTTT. The full variable domain, rest sourced from reference TRBV29-1 and TRBJ1-1, is SAVISQKPSRDICQRGTSLTIQCQVDSQVTMMFWYRQQPGQSLTLIATANQGSEATYESGFVIDKFPISRPNLTFSTLTVSNMSPEDSSIYLCSVNGRTEAFFGQGTRLTVV.

CDR3 loop: CAISESGNPYEQYF. The CDR3, as DNA: TGTGCCATCAGTGAGTCTGGCAACCCCTACGAGCAGTACTTC. The chain has TRBV10-3 and TRBJ2-7; unclear D gene. Trimming stripped 0 bases from V and 2 bases from J, with 8 bases between. Germline-derived CDR1 and CDR2 are ENHRY and SYGVKD. The CDR3 sequence is 14 residues long.

This clonotype turned up a few times. J is TRBJ2-7 and V is TRBV4-3; 7 positions match TRBD1. V shed 2 bases and J 9 bases; nucleotides not matched to a gene: 10. The CDR3 has 14 amino acids. The V gene's germline CDR1 is LGHNA and CDR2 YSLEER. The CDR3 sequence is CASSQTTGERRQYF. CDR3 in DNA: TGCGCCAGCAGCCAAACTACAGGGGAGCGGAGGCAGTACTTC.

V and J are TRBV7-9 and TRBJ2-1; 10 positions agree with TRBD2. The length of the CDR3 is 15 residues. J lost 3 bases, V lost 4 bases, and 3 bases had no gene match. Germline V gives CDR1 SEHNR, CDR2 FQNEAQ (reference sequence). The CDR3 nucleotides are TGTGCCAGCAGCTCCGGGACTAGCGACTACAATGAGCAGTTCTTC. Protein: CASSSGTSDYNEQFF.

The CDR3 DNA sequence: TGTGCCATCAGTGAGTCGACGTCAGGGAGTAAAGCTTTCTTT. Protein sequence: CAISESTSGSKAFF. This chain connects TRBV10-3 to TRBJ1-1; D might be TRBD1 (5 bases). CDR3 size: 14 residues. Per germline, CDR1 ENHRY and CDR2 SYGVKD. Trimming removed 0 bases from V and 9 bases from J, with 14 bases in between.

This clonotype was observed a handful of times. V is TRBV28 and J is TRBJ2-1; 8 nucleotides match TRBD2. Germline V CDR1 and CDR2: MDHEN, SYDVKM. The V segment lost 9 bases and the J segment 7 bases; nucleotides outside the gene matches: 14. The CDR3 is 15 residues long. CDR3 DNA: TGTGCCAGTGCGACCGGGCCGGGGGGGAGGAATGAGCAGTTCTTC. Amino acid sequence: CASATGPGGRNEQFF.

V gene TRBV28 combines with J gene TRBJ2-5, with D unresolved. The V gene's germline CDR1 is MDHEN and CDR2 SYDVKM. There are 14 residues in the CDR3. V lost 8 bases, J lost 2 bases, and 15 bases lay in between. CDR3 sequence: CASGPSFLQETQYF. CDR3 coding DNA: TGTGCCAGCGGCCCCTCGTTCCTGCAAGAGACCCAGTACTTC. Full variable domain (missing parts from reference TRBV28 and TRBJ2-5): DVKVTQSSRYLVKRTGEKVFLECVQDMDHENMFWYRQDPGLGLRLIYFSYDVKMKEKGDIPEGYSVSREKKERFSLILESASTNQTSMYLCASGPSFLQETQYFGPGTRLLVL.

The gene calls are TRBV6-6 and TRBJ2-7; D unclear. V was cut by 5 bases and J by 3 bases, with 8 bases left in between. The CDR3 spans 12 residues. From germline, CDR1 is MNHNY and CDR2 SVGAGI (reference sequence). CDR3 loop: CASSQDVYEQYF. The CDR3 region has the DNA TGTGCCAGCAGTCAGGACGTCTACGAGCAGTACTTC.

The chain has TRBV6-2 or TRBV6-3 and TRBJ1-5, with D possibly being TRBD1 (5 bases). Germline V gene sequence: CDR1 MNHEY, CDR2 SVGEGT. Between the trimmed V and J ends, which lost 6 bases and 6 bases, there was a span of 9 bases. The CDR3 extends over 12 amino acids. In DNA form, the CDR3 reads TGTGCCAGCAGGCAGGGTGCTCAGCCCCAGCATTTT. Protein: CASRQGAQPQHF.

The rearrangement uses TRBV28 and TRBJ1-2; no reliable D call. Per germline, CDR1 MDHEN and CDR2 SYDVKM. The CDR3 length is 13 residues. The ends were cut back, 4 bases at V and 4 bases at J, with 10 bases in the middle. Here the CDR3 reads CASSSANLYGYTF. The CDR3 DNA follows: TGTGCCAGCAGTTCCGCGAACCTCTATGGCTACACCTTC.

The chain links TRBV7-2 to TRBJ1-1; D gene uncertain. CDR1 SGHTA and CDR2 FQGNSA come from the germline V gene. The CDR3 sequence is 14 residues long. V was trimmed by 4 bases and J by 1 base, leaving 10 bases between them. The CDR3 sequence is CASSWTESNTEAFF. The CDR3 region has the DNA TGTGCCAGCAGCTGGACCGAATCGAACACTGAAGCTTTCTTT.

This clonotype was counted only a few times. The chain uses TRBV9 and TRBJ1-2; TRBD1 matches at 7 bases. The CDR3 covers 15 residues. CDR1 and CDR2 from the germline V gene are SGDLS and YYNGEE. V shed 2 bases, J shed 7 bases, and the junction held 11 bases outside the gene matches. The CDR3 spells CASSVGIDRVGGYTF. The CDR3 DNA is TGTGCCAGCAGCGTGGGGATCGACAGGGTCGGTGGCTACACCTTC.

The chain has TRBV11-1 and TRBJ2-1; perhaps TRBD2 as D (5 bases). Trimming shortened V by 2 bases and J by 9 bases, and 8 bases separated the two germline ends. Germline V lookup: CDR1 SGHAT, CDR2 FQDESV (reference sequence). The CDR3 consists of 12 residues. In nucleotides, the CDR3 is TGTGCCAGCAGCTTACGGGGTACTGAGCAGTTCTTC. The encoded protein is CASSLRGTEQFF.

V usage is TRBV27 and J usage is TRBJ2-5; 7 bases line up with TRBD2. The CDR3 loop spans 13 amino acids. Germline V CDR1 and CDR2: MNHEY, SMNVEV (reference sequence). Unmatched junction bases numbered 8, after V lost 8 bases and J lost 5 bases. The CDR3 nucleotides read TGTGCCAGCTCAGCGGGGTTGTGGGAGACCCAGTACTTC. It yields the protein CASSAGLWETQYF.

Only a few counts were recorded for this clonotype. The V gene is TRBV2, the J gene TRBJ2-7; D unclear. The CDR3 has 13 amino acids. CDR1 and CDR2 from the germline V gene are SNHLY and FYNNEI. V was pared by 6 bases and J by 0 bases, with 9 bases between. The CDR3 here is CASSQTPSYEQYF. The CDR3, as DNA: TGTGCCAGCAGCCAAACACCCTCCTACGAGCAGTACTTC. Complete variable domain (other parts from reference TRBV2 and TRBJ2-7): EPEVTQTPSHQVTQMGQEVILRCVPISNHLYFYWYRQILGQKVEFLVSFYNNEISEKSEIFDDQFSVERPDGSNFTLKIRSTKLEDSAMYFCASSQTPSYEQYFGPGTRLTVT.

There are a few counts of this clonotype. The genes are TRBV9 and TRBJ1-3, with D unresolved. The CDR3 extends over 14 amino acids. Trimming pared 0 bases from V and 2 bases from J, leaving 6 bases between. Germline V gene lookup returns CDR1 SGDLS and CDR2 YYNGEE. Here the CDR3 DNA reads TGTGCCAGCAGCGTAGAGGGAGCTGGAAACACCATATATTTT. Protein product: CASSVEGAGNTIYF.

The rearrangement uses TRBV7-9 and TRBJ2-1, with D possibly being TRBD2 (5 bases). There are 11 residues in the CDR3. The ends were cut back, 4 bases at V and 15 bases at J, with 13 bases in the middle. Germline assignment: CDR1 SEHNR and CDR2 FQNEAQ (reference sequence). This chain's CDR3 is CASSSGLLGFF. The CDR3 region has the DNA TGTGCCAGCAGCTCCGGACTGTTGGGGTTCTTC.

The chain is built from TRBV7-2 and TRBJ1-1; maybe TRBD1 (6 bases). The germline V gene has CDR1 SGHTA and CDR2 FQGNSA. The V and J ends lost 5 bases and 4 bases respectively, with 17 bases between them. The CDR3 sequence is 15 residues long. This chain's CDR3 is CASSPMTGSSTEAFF. In DNA, the CDR3 is TGTGCCAGCAGCCCGATGACAGGCTCGAGCACTGAAGCTTTCTTT.

This clonotype came up many times. V and J are TRBV7-2 and TRBJ1-1; D unclear. The CDR3 has 13 residues. Germline CDR1 is SGHTA and CDR2 is FQGNSA. The V and J ends lost 5 bases and 2 bases respectively, with 9 bases between them. The CDR3 DNA reads TGTGCCAGCAGCCCTTACATTAACACTGAAGCTTTCTTT. Its translation: CASSPYINTEAFF.

This clonotype was counted between two and nine times. The CDR3 spells CASSISGADTQYF. The DNA for the CDR3 is TGTGCCAGCAGCATTAGCGGGGCAGATACGCAGTATTTT. The chain couples TRBV2 to TRBJ2-3; 8 nucleotides match TRBD2. V was pared by 6 bases and J by 4 bases, with 3 bases of the junction left unmatched. CDR3 length: 13 amino acids. Germline V lookup: CDR1 SNHLY, CDR2 FYNNEI.